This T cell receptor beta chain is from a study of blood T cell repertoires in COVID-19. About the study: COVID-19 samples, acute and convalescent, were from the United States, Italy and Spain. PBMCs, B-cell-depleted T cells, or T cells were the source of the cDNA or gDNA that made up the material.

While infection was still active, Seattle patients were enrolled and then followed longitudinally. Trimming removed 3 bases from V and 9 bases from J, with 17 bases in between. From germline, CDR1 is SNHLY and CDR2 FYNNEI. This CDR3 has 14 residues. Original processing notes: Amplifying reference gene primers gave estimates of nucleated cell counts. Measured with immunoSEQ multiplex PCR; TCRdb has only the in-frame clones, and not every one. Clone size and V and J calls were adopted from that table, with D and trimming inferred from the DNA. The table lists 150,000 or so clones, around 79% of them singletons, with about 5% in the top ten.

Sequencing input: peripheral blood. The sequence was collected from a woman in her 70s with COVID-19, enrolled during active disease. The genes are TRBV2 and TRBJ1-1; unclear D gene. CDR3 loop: CASSELKAGGKAFF. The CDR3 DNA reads TGTGCCAGCAGTGAGCTTAAAGCCGGCGGAAAAGCTTTCTTT. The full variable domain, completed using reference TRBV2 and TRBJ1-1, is EPEVTQTPSHQVTQMGQEVILRCVPISNHLYFYWYRQILGQKVEFLVSFYNNEISEKSEIFDDQFSVERPDGSNFTLKIRSTKLEDSAMYFCASSELKAGGKAFFGQGTRLTVV.